This T cell receptor beta chain was captured by sequencing in a study of preoperative IRX-2 immunotherapy in early breast cancer. This clone was recorded a few times. The method was immunoSEQ multiplex PCR; TCRdb's version includes in-frame clones alone and lacks a portion of them. The table shows 35,000 to 45,000 clones, with roughly 80% occurring only once. Treatment denoted: preoperative locoregional IRX-2 cytokine immunotherapy. This phase Ib study tested locoregional IRX-2 cytokine immunotherapy given before surgery. The sample here was tumor tissue, taken after IRX-2 immunotherapy. This receptor was taken from a human donor with breast cancer.

The CDR3 is CASTRRSQETQYF. CDR3 DNA sequence: TGTGCCAGCACAAGGCGGTCACAAGAGACCCAGTACTTC. The chain joins TRBV6-8 to TRBJ2-5; D is unresolved. CDR1 and CDR2 (germline): MNHGY, SAAAGT. Trimming removed 7 bases at V and 2 bases at J, with 11 bases between. The CDR3 contains 13 residues.